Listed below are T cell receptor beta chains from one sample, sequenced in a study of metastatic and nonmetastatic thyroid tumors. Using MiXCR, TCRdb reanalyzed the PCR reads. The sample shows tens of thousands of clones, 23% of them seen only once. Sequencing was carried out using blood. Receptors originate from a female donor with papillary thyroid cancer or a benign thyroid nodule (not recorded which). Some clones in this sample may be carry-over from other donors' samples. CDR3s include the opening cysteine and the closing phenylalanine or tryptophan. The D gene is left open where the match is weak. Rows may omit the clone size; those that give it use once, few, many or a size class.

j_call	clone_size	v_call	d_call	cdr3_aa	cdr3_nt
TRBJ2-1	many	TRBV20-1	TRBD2	CSASGGLAGDEQFF	TGCAGTGCTAGTGGGGGACTAGCGGGAGATGAGCAGTTCTTC
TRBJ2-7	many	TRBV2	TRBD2	CASSEGLRGLAGVGEQYF	TGTGCCAGCAGTGAAGGGTTGAGGGGACTAGCGGGAGTGGGCGAGCAGTACTTC
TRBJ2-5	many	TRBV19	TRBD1	CASSIPGQTQETQYF	TGTGCCAGTAGTATCCCGGGACAGACCCAAGAGACCCAGTACTTC
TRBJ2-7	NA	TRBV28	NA	CAGTSTATYEQYF	TGTGCCGGCACTTCTACAGCGACATACGAGCAGTACTTC
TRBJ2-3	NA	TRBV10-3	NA	CALKGLAGGPDTQYF	TGTGCCCTCAAAGGCCTAGCTGGAGGGCCGGATACGCAGTATTTT
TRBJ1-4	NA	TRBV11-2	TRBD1	CASSLIPEQGGINEKLFF	TGTGCCAGCAGCTTAATCCCAGAGCAGGGGGGAATAAATGAAAAACTGTTTTTT
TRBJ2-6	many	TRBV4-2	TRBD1	CASSQDSIGTGASSGANVLTF	TGTGCCAGCAGCCAAGATTCAATAGGGACAGGGGCTAGCTCTGGGGCCAACGTCCTGACTTTC
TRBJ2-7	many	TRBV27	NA	CASSLSVSSYEQYF	TGTGCCAGCAGTTTATCGGTGAGCTCCTACGAGCAGTACTTC
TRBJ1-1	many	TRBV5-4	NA	CASSLGGKGTEAFF	TGTGCCAGCAGCTTGGGGGGAAAGGGCACTGAAGCTTTCTTT
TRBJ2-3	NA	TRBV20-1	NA	CSARGGGLDTQYF	TGCAGTGCTAGAGGTGGGGGACTCGATACGCAGTATTTT
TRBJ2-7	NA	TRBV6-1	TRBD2	CASRRDGTSVSYEQYF	TGTGCCAGCAGACGAGACGGGACTAGCGTGTCCTACGAGCAGTACTTC
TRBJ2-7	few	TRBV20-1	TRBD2	CSAAYLAGGGLEQYF	TGCAGTGCCGCCTATCTAGCGGGAGGAGGGTTAGAGCAGTACTTC
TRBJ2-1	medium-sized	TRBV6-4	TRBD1	CASSDRTGGNEQFF	TGTGCCAGCAGTGATAGGACAGGGGGCAATGAGCAGTTCTTC
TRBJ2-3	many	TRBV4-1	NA	CASSQGVTQYF	TGCGCCAGCAGCCAAGGGGTTACGCAGTATTTT
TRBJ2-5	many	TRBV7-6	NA	CASSLHLQETQYF	TGTGCCAGCAGCTTACACCTTCAAGAGACCCAGTACTTC
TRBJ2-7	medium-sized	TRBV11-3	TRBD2	CASSLDGTSGKEQYF	TGTGCCAGCAGCTTAGATGGGACTAGCGGCAAAGAGCAGTACTTC
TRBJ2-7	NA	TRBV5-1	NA	CASSYGRGTWYEQYF	TGCGCCAGCAGCTACGGTAGAGGGACTTGGTACGAGCAATACTTC
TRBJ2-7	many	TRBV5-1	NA	CASSAGRLSYEQYF	TGCGCCAGCAGCGCGGGACGCCTCTCCTACGAGCAGTACTTC